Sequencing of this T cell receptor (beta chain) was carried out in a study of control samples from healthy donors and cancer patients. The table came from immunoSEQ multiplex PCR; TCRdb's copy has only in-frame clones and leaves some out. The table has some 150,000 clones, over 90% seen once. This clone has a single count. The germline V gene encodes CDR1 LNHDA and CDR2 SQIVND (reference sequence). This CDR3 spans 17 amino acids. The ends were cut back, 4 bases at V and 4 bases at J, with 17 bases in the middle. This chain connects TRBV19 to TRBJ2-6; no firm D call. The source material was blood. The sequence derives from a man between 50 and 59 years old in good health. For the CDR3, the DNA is TGTGCCAGTAGTAAGACTTCTTCAGTATCAGGGGCCAACGTCCTGACTTTC. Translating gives CASSKTSSVSGANVLTF. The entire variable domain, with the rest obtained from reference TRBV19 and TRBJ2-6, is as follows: DGGITQSPKYLFRKEGQNVTLSCEQNLNHDAMYWYRQDPGQGLRLIYYSQIVNDFQKGDIAEGYSVSREKKESFPLTVTSAQKNPTAFYLCASSKTSSVSGANVLTFGAGSRLTVL.